This TCR beta chain appears in the sequencing data of a study of circulating tumor DNA in untreated peripheral T-cell lymphoma. CDR3 length: 13 residues. The J segment lost 7 bases and the V segment lost 0 bases, leaving 3 bases of the junction unmatched. CDR1 and CDR2 (germline): SGHTS, YDEGEE. Profiling relied on immunoSEQ multiplex PCR, and the TCRdb table lists in-frame clones only, not all of them. The sample records several hundred clones, about three quarters being singletons. This clone has only a few counts. The sample consisted of cell-free DNA from blood serum. V is TRBV5-8 and J is TRBJ1-2; 7 nucleotides agree with TRBD1. This clonotype was obtained from a human donor with peripheral T-cell lymphoma. The CDR3 here is CASSLEGARGYTF. The CDR3 DNA is TGTGCCAGCAGCTTGGAGGGGGCGCGTGGCTACACCTTC.